This T cell receptor beta chain was recovered during a study of blood T cells in healthy people across ages. A second roughly 6 to 12 cycle PCR used barcoded and J-beta primers. MiXCR, run by TCRdb on the 5' RACE reads, gives a single entry per CDR3 protein. The sample has hundreds of thousands of distinct CDR3 sequences; around 50% are singletons. CDR3 length: 13 residues. Trimming took off 5 bases at V and 7 bases at J, with 12 bases between the two ends. Germline lookup yields CDR1 MNHEY and CDR2 SVGAGI. The sequenced sample consisted of blood. The source of this sequence is a man aged 40-50 years in good health. V usage is TRBV6-5 and J usage is TRBJ1-5; TRBD1 might be the D (5 bases). This CDR3 reads CASSDAGRQPQHF. The CDR3 DNA reads TGTGCCAGCAGTGATGCAGGGCGCCAGCCCCAGCATTTT.